A selection of T cell receptor beta chains follows, all from one sample in a study of CD8 T cells in Susac syndrome. TCRdb used MiXCR to reprocess the immunoSEQ multiplex PCR reads, holding one entry per CDR3 protein. Of 150,000 to 200,000 distinct CDR3 sequences in the sample, approximately 94% were seen once. The specimen was CD4+ T cells from PBMCs. Receptors were obtained from a human donor with multiple sclerosis. CDR3s include the opening cysteine and the closing phenylalanine or tryptophan. The order of the fields is clone size, J gene, V gene, D gene, CDR3 protein, CDR3 DNA. A D gene is named only where the DNA matches it firmly. The size entry is marked missing in some rows and otherwise reads once, few, many or a size class.

NA,TRBJ1-1,TRBV20-1,TRBD1,CSALRTGKVAEAFF,TGCAGTGCTTTGAGGACAGGGAAGGTCGCTGAAGCTTTCTTT
NA,TRBJ2-5,TRBV6-5,TRBD1,CASSWDRARAETQYF,TGTGCCAGCAGCTGGGACAGGGCCCGCGCGGAGACCCAGTACTTC
once,TRBJ1-4,TRBV4-2,TRBD1,CASSLGQGINEKLFF,TGTGCCAGCAGTTTGGGACAGGGGATAAATGAAAAACTGTTTTTT
NA,TRBJ1-5,TRBV7-2,NA,CASSHRDREPQHF,TGTGCCAGCAGCCACAGGGATAGGGAACCCCAGCATTTT
NA,TRBJ1-5,TRBV19,NA,CASSRRTDSNQPQHF,TGTGCCAGTAGTCGACGGACGGATAGCAATCAGCCCCAGCATTTT
NA,TRBJ1-2,TRBV7-8,NA,CASSLYPANYGYTF,TGTGCCAGCAGCTTGTATCCAGCCAACTATGGCTACACCTTC
NA,TRBJ2-5,TRBV4-3,TRBD2,CASSRTGTSGYQETQYF,TGCGCCAGCAGCCGCACCGGGACTAGCGGTTACCAAGAGACCCAGTACTTC
NA,TRBJ2-2,TRBV19,NA,CASSARFGELFF,TGTGCCAGTAGTGCCCGTTTCGGGGAGCTGTTTTTT
NA,TRBJ2-7,TRBV18,NA,CASSPAQRFSYEQYF,TGTGCCAGCTCACCGGCTCAAAGGTTCTCCTACGAGCAGTACTTC
NA,TRBJ2-7,TRBV29-1,NA,CSVRMSSYEQYF,TGCAGCGTCAGGATGAGCTCCTACGAGCAGTACTTC
NA,TRBJ2-7,TRBV7-8,NA,CASSLEGLHAYEQYF,TGTGCCAGCAGCTTAGAGGGGTTACACGCCTACGAGCAGTACTTC
NA,TRBJ2-3,TRBV6-1,TRBD2,CATFIAGGDTQYF,TGTGCCACCTTTATAGCGGGAGGAGATACGCAGTATTTT
NA,TRBJ2-1,TRBV7-2,TRBD1,CASSLGTGYNEQFF,TGTGCCAGCAGCCTAGGGACAGGTTACAATGAGCAGTTCTTC
NA,TRBJ1-4,TRBV5-4,NA,CASSLGQYNEKLFF,TGTGCCAGCAGCCTCGGACAGTATAATGAAAAACTGTTTTTT
NA,TRBJ1-1,TRBV18,NA,CASSPRGSGQSEAFF,TGTGCCAGCTCACCACGGGGATCGGGCCAATCTGAAGCTTTCTTT
NA,TRBJ2-3,TRBV3-1,TRBD2,CASSQDGRDYTDTQYF,TGTGCCAGCAGCCAAGATGGGAGGGACTACACAGATACGCAGTATTTT
NA,TRBJ1-1,TRBV18,NA,CASSPAVTANTEAFF,TGTGCCAGCTCACCCGCGGTAACAGCCAACACTGAAGCTTTCTTT
NA,TRBJ2-7,TRBV11-2,NA,CASSPLRTISYEQYF,TGTGCCAGCAGCCCCTTAAGGACGATATCCTACGAGCAGTACTTC
NA,TRBJ2-2,TRBV2,NA,CASSQRAPKTGELFF,TGTGCCAGCAGCCAACGGGCCCCAAAGACCGGGGAGCTGTTTTTT
NA,TRBJ2-2,TRBV5-4,NA,CASSPAGTRQTGELFF,TGTGCCAGCAGCCCGGCCGGGACTCGGCAGACCGGGGAGCTGTTTTTT
NA,TRBJ1-5,TRBV4-2,NA,CASSQDYSSNQPQHF,TGTGCCAGCAGCCAAGATTACAGTAGCAATCAGCCCCAGCATTTT
NA,TRBJ1-4,TRBV27,NA,CASSLLRDGLNEKLFF,TGTGCCAGCAGTTTACTTCGGGACGGACTTAATGAAAAACTGTTTTTT
NA,TRBJ2-1,TRBV19,TRBD2,CATDSGSVQFF,TGTGCCACCGATAGCGGGAGTGTCCAGTTCTTC
NA,TRBJ2-4,TRBV29-1,TRBD2,CSVEDTGRGDIQYF,TGCAGCGTTGAAGATACGGGGCGGGGGGACATTCAGTACTTC
NA,TRBJ2-6,TRBV5-1,TRBD1,CASTPGTGALGANVLTF,TGCGCCAGCACACCCGGGACAGGGGCGCTCGGGGCCAACGTCCTGACTTTC
NA,TRBJ1-2,TRBV27,NA,CASSYRTVNGYTF,TGTGCCAGCAGTTACCGGACAGTGAATGGCTACACCTTC
NA,TRBJ2-3,TRBV5-1,NA,CASSLDTDTQYF,TGTGCCAGCAGCTTAGACACAGATACGCAGTATTTT
NA,TRBJ2-6,TRBV9,NA,CASSPETGGANVLTF,TGTGCCAGCAGTCCAGAAACGGGGGGGGCCAACGTCCTGACTTTC
NA,TRBJ1-2,TRBV20-1,TRBD1,CSAAKGQGNYGYTF,TGCAGTGCTGCAAAAGGACAGGGAAACTATGGCTACACCTTC
NA,TRBJ2-2,TRBV12-3/TRBV12-4,TRBD2,CASSSTSGRFGELFF,TGTGCCAGCAGTTCGACTAGCGGGAGGTTCGGGGAGCTGTTTTTT
NA,TRBJ2-7,TRBV4-1,NA,CASSYWDGPYEQYF,TGCGCCAGCAGCTACTGGGACGGCCCCTACGAGCAGTACTTC
NA,TRBJ2-2,TRBV3-1,TRBD2,CASSQGGTTPTGELFF,TGTGCCAGCAGCCAAGGTGGGACTACACCGACCGGGGAGCTGTTTTTT
NA,TRBJ1-3,TRBV12-5,NA,CASGSLGDTIYF,TGTGCTAGTGGTTCCCTTGGGGACACCATATATTTT
NA,TRBJ2-1,TRBV10-3,TRBD1,CAISGGQGMNEQFF,TGTGCCATCAGTGGTGGACAGGGGATGAATGAGCAGTTCTTC
NA,TRBJ1-2,TRBV3-1,TRBD1,CASSPRQGPDGYTF,TGTGCCAGCAGCCCTCGACAGGGTCCTGATGGCTACACCTTC
NA,TRBJ2-7,TRBV11-2,TRBD1,CASSRWGQKSYEQYF,TGTGCCAGCAGCCGGTGGGGACAGAAATCCTACGAGCAGTACTTC
NA,TRBJ2-3,TRBV6-5,NA,CASSYGQLGDTQYF,TGTGCCAGCAGTTACGGACAGTTAGGAGATACGCAGTATTTT
NA,TRBJ1-2,TRBV29-1,NA,CSDLRGLRNGYTF,TGCAGCGATTTGAGAGGTCTCCGCAATGGCTACACCTTC
NA,TRBJ2-5,TRBV28,TRBD1,CASRPPGQGGLSAQYF,TGTGCCAGCAGGCCCCCGGGACAGGGGGGACTATCGGCCCAGTACTTC
NA,TRBJ2-3,TRBV20-1,NA,CSARGRTDTQYF,TGCAGTGCTAGAGGACGCACAGATACGCAGTATTTT
NA,TRBJ2-6,TRBV20-1,NA,CSASRHGSGANVLTF,TGCAGTGCTAGCCGACACGGCTCTGGGGCCAACGTCCTGACTTTC
NA,TRBJ1-1,TRBV3-1,NA,CASSQVVNSRSEAFF,TGTGCCAGCAGCCAAGTCGTAAACAGTAGGTCTGAAGCTTTCTTT
once,TRBJ2-6,TRBV27,NA,CASTGPLHSGANVLTF,TGTGCCAGCACAGGACCCCTACACTCTGGGGCCAACGTCCTGACTTTC
NA,TRBJ2-7,TRBV30,TRBD2,CAPGTSVTYEQYF,TGTGCCCCAGGGACTAGCGTAACGTACGAGCAGTACTTC
NA,TRBJ1-2,TRBV24-1,TRBD1,CRTGGMDGYTF,TGCAGAACAGGGGGCATGGACGGCTACACCTTC